These 26 T cell receptor beta chains originate from one sample sequenced in a study of T cell responses to AZD1222 COVID-19 vaccine. Profiled with immunoSEQ multiplex PCR; TCRdb holds only in-frame clones, not every one. Of around 140,000 clones listed, around nine tenths were seen once; the top ten hold over 1.1%. Sequences were derived from peripheral blood, sampled on day 0 of AZD1222 vaccination. The receptors here all came from an adult in good health.

The chain combines TRBV7-6 with TRBJ1-1, with 8 positions matching TRBD1. V shed 1 base, J shed 1 base, and the junction held 5 bases outside the gene matches. Germline values: CDR1 SGHVS, CDR2 FNYEAQ. CDR3 size: 16 residues. CDR3 protein: CASSLGQGATNTEAFF. CDR3 DNA: TGTGCCAGCAGCTTAGGGCAGGGGGCAACGAACACTGAAGCTTTCTTT.

This clone came up once. The chain has TRBV30 and TRBJ2-5, with TRBD2 identical over 8 bases. V was pared by 2 bases and J by 4 bases, with 15 bases of the junction left unmatched. Germline V gene lookup returns CDR1 GTSNPN and CDR2 SVGIG (reference sequence). The CDR3 runs 17 residues. This CDR3 reads CAWSRGLAGLSGETQYF. DNA for the CDR3: TGTGCCTGGAGTCGCGGGCTAGCGGGCCTTAGTGGAGAGACCCAGTACTTC.

The chain recombines TRBV9 with TRBJ2-5; 9 positions match TRBD2. V was clipped by 2 bases and J by 3 bases; unmatched bases: 14. Germline loops: CDR1 SGDLS, CDR2 YYNGEE. The CDR3 totals 18 residues. This CDR3 reads CASSVGTSHQSKKETQYF. The CDR3 region has the DNA TGTGCCAGCAGCGTCGGGACTAGCCACCAATCCAAGAAAGAGACCCAGTACTTC.

V usage is TRBV18 and J usage is TRBJ1-2; D unclear. Germline values: CDR1 KGHSH, CDR2 LQKENI. The V gene lost 3 bases and the J gene lost 0 bases, with 8 bases spanning the gap. The CDR3 is 14 residues long. As DNA, the CDR3 is TGTGCCAGCTCACCGTACTCGGCTAACTATGGCTACACCTTC. It specifies CASSPYSANYGYTF. The full variable domain, in which reference TRBV18 and TRBJ1-2 provide the parts outside the CDR3, is NAGVMQNPRHLVRRRGQEARLRCSPMKGHSHVYWYRQLPEEGLKFMVYLQKENIIDESGMPKERFSAEFPKEGPSILRIQQVVRGDSAAYFCASSPYSANYGYTFGSGTRLTVV.

CDR3 DNA: TGCGCCAGCAGCCAGGGACAGTTGGTGAACACTGAAGCTTTCTTT. Translated, it gives CASSQGQLVNTEAFF. This sequence joins TRBV4-3 and TRBJ1-1, with TRBD1 matching over 7 bases. Germline-derived CDR1 and CDR2 are LGHNA and YSLEER. This CDR3 spans 15 amino acids. Trimming removed 3 bases from V and 0 bases from J; junction bases left unmatched: 4.

The gene calls are TRBV19 and TRBJ1-1, with a possible D match to TRBD1 (5 bases). This CDR3 region has 15 residues. Looked up from germline, CDR1 is LNHDA and CDR2 is SQIVND (reference sequence). V lost 4 bases, J lost 4 bases, and 16 bases lay in between. CDR3 protein: CASSRGTGTGTEAFF. The CDR3, as DNA: TGTGCCAGTAGTAGAGGGACGGGGACGGGCACTGAAGCTTTCTTT.

The genes are TRBV4-3 and TRBJ2-5; TRBD2 matches at 7 bases. With 0 bases clipped from V and 4 bases from J, the junction kept 11 bases outside the gene matches. Looked up from germline, CDR1 is LGHNA and CDR2 is YSLEER. CDR3 length: 17 residues. The CDR3 sequence is CASSQDRAGDSGETQYF. CDR3 bases: TGCGCCAGCAGCCAAGATCGGGCGGGGGACTCGGGAGAGACCCAGTACTTC.

The chain combines TRBV7-3 with TRBJ1-4; D gene ambiguous. The CDR3 is 17 residues long. V was pared by 1 base and J by 4 bases, with 16 bases between. Germline V gene sequence: CDR1 SGHTA, CDR2 FQGTGA. CDR3 amino acids: CASSLIGPQAYNEKLFF. The CDR3 nucleotides are TGTGCCAGCAGCTTAATAGGTCCCCAGGCTTATAATGAAAAACTGTTTTTT.

The chain has TRBV7-9 and TRBJ2-7; TRBD2 matches at 10 bases. The trim removed 0 bases at V and 0 bases at J, leaving 11 bases unmatched. This CDR3 is 19 amino acids long. Germline V gives CDR1 SEHNR, CDR2 FQNEAQ (reference sequence). In nucleotides, the CDR3 is TGTGCCAGCAGCTTAGCGCGGTCTCTAGCGGGAGTTTCCTCCTACGAGCAGTACTTC. Protein product: CASSLARSLAGVSSYEQYF.

This chain joins TRBV6-5 and TRBJ1-3; unclear D gene. Looked up from germline, CDR1 is MNHEY and CDR2 is SVGAGI. The CDR3 sequence is 11 residues long. The germline V and J ends were trimmed by 8 bases and 0 bases, with 2 bases remaining between them. The CDR3 DNA reads TGTGCCAGCGGCTCTGGAAACACCATATATTTT. Protein: CASGSGNTIYF.

This chain joins TRBV6-5 and TRBJ1-5; 9 bases line up with TRBD1. Germline loops: CDR1 MNHEY, CDR2 SVGAGI. CDR3 length equals 14 residues. The V segment lost 8 bases and the J segment 11 bases; nucleotides outside the gene matches: 13. CDR3 bases: TGTGCCAGCGGGCGGGGGACAGGGTATGGGTCCCAGCATTTT. Protein product: CASGRGTGYGSQHF.

The chain recombines TRBV24-1 with TRBJ1-5; a possible D gene is TRBD1 (5 bases). V lost 2 bases to trimming and J lost 9 bases, with 10 bases between them. The germline V gene has CDR1 KGHDR and CDR2 SFDVKD. The CDR3 contains 13 residues. CDR3 protein: CATSDSGKPPQHF. CDR3 DNA sequence: TGTGCCACCAGTGATTCAGGGAAACCGCCCCAGCATTTT.

J is TRBJ1-1 and V is TRBV27; perhaps TRBD1 as D (6 bases). The CDR3 is 13 amino acids. Germline-derived CDR1 and CDR2 are MNHEY and SMNVEV (reference sequence). Trimming pared 1 base from V and 5 bases from J, leaving 8 bases between. CDR3 in amino acids: CASSLLGATEAFF. Here the CDR3 DNA reads TGTGCCAGCAGTTTATTGGGGGCGACTGAAGCTTTCTTT.

Only one count was recorded for this clone. The rearrangement joins TRBV28 to TRBJ1-3; 9 nucleotides line up with TRBD1. The germline V gene has CDR1 MDHEN and CDR2 SYDVKM. The V segment lost 8 bases and the J segment 4 bases; nucleotides outside the gene matches: 9. The CDR3 covers 15 residues. The CDR3 loop reads CASAVQGAKGNTIYF. The CDR3 coding sequence is TGTGCCAGCGCTGTACAGGGGGCGAAGGGAAACACCATATATTTT. Full variable domain (outside the CDR3, taken from reference TRBV28 and TRBJ1-3): DVKVTQSSRYLVKRTGEKVFLECVQDMDHENMFWYRQDPGLGLRLIYFSYDVKMKEKGDIPEGYSVSREKKERFSLILESASTNQTSMYLCASAVQGAKGNTIYFGEGSWLTVV.

The rearrangement joins TRBV12-5 to TRBJ2-7; TRBD2 aligns across 12 bases. The CDR3 is 19 amino acids. After removal of 2 bases from V and 3 bases from J, the junction contained 14 bases not matched to a gene. The germline V gene has CDR1 LGHNT and CDR2 FRNRAP. The CDR3 DNA is TGTGCTAGTGGTTTGATCATCGGACAGGCGACTAGCGGGAGCTACGAGCAGTACTTC. Translating gives CASGLIIGQATSGSYEQYF.

The J gene is TRBJ2-7, the V gene TRBV7-2; tentative D call: TRBD2 (6 bases). The germline CDR1 and CDR2 sequences are SGHTA and FQGNSA. V lost 5 bases to trimming and J lost 5 bases, with 16 bases between them. CDR3 length: 14 residues. CDR3 region: CASSRYLGGNEQYF. CDR3 coding DNA: TGTGCCAGCAGCCGCTACTTGGGAGGCAACGAGCAGTACTTC.

The chain joins TRBV7-9 to TRBJ2-7; D possibly matches TRBD1 or TRBD2 (5 bases each). The CDR3 is made up of 14 amino acids. Trimming took off 0 bases at V and 4 bases at J, with 10 bases between the two ends. Looked up from germline, CDR1 is SEHNR and CDR2 is FQNEAQ (reference sequence). CDR3 coding DNA: TGTGCCAGCAGCTTAGCGGGGGAGTATTACGAGCAGTACTTC. Amino acids: CASSLAGEYYEQYF.

The J gene is TRBJ1-4, the V gene TRBV19; D perhaps matches TRBD1 (5 bases). The CDR3 totals 16 residues. Trimming stripped 3 bases from V and 2 bases from J, with 13 bases between. CDR1 and CDR2 (germline): LNHDA, SQIVND (reference sequence). The CDR3 spells CASSIIQGFTNEKLFF. The CDR3 region has the DNA TGTGCCAGTAGTATTATCCAGGGATTTACTAATGAAAAACTGTTTTTT. The entire variable domain, with the rest obtained from reference TRBV19 and TRBJ1-4, is as follows: DGGITQSPKYLFRKEGQNVTLSCEQNLNHDAMYWYRQDPGQGLRLIYYSQIVNDFQKGDIAEGYSVSREKKESFPLTVTSAQKNPTAFYLCASSIIQGFTNEKLFFGSGTQLSVL.

This clone was recorded once. The rearrangement joins TRBV6-2 or TRBV6-3 to TRBJ2-7; possibly TRBD1 for D (5 bases). Trimming shortened V by 2 bases and J by 4 bases, and 21 bases separated the two germline ends. Germline V gene data show CDR1 as MNHEY and CDR2 as SVGEGT. The CDR3 runs 17 residues. CDR3 bases: TGTGCCAGCAGTTACGTTGCGGCCGAAGGACAAGAGTACGAGCAGTACTTC. Residues: CASSYVAAEGQEYEQYF.

This clone was picked up one time. The chain combines TRBV6-5 with TRBJ2-7, with D possibly being TRBD2 (6 bases). V lost 5 bases and J 0 bases, leaving 14 bases between the germline ends. The CDR3 runs 15 residues. Germline lookup yields CDR1 MNHEY and CDR2 SVGAGI. In DNA form, the CDR3 reads TGTGCCAGCAGTCGGGACTTCCAAAGCTCCTACGAGCAGTACTTC. Its protein is CASSRDFQSSYEQYF.

The chain links TRBV6-5 to TRBJ1-2; D gene ambiguous. The CDR3 runs 13 residues. V dropped 6 bases and J dropped 6 bases, with 14 bases sitting between them. CDR1 MNHEY and CDR2 SVGAGI come from the germline V gene. The CDR3 sequence is CASRRASRDGYTF. The CDR3 coding sequence is TGTGCCAGCAGACGGGCTTCGCGGGATGGCTACACCTTC.

This clone turned up a few times. The chain is built from TRBV13 and TRBJ2-7; D not certain. The CDR3 has 15 residues. Trimming left V 2 bases short and J 5 bases short, with 16 bases between. The V gene's germline CDR1 is PRHDT and CDR2 FYEKMQ (reference sequence). CDR3: CASSLNGVVLHEQYF. The CDR3 nucleotides are TGTGCCAGCAGCTTAAATGGGGTAGTACTCCACGAGCAGTACTTC.

The rearrangement joins TRBV2 to TRBJ1-5; no reliable D call. CDR3 length equals 14 residues. Trimming left V 4 bases short and J 7 bases short, with 14 bases between. The germline gives CDR1 SNHLY, CDR2 FYNNEI. For the CDR3, the DNA is TGTGCCAGCAGTGGTCTGACGGGAGCCCAGCCCCAGCATTTT. Translated, it gives CASSGLTGAQPQHF.

The chain carries TRBV28 and TRBJ1-1, with a possible D match to TRBD1 (6 bases). There are 12 residues in the CDR3. Germline loops: CDR1 MDHEN, CDR2 SYDVKM. Trimming left V 4 bases short and J 7 bases short, with 10 bases between. Here the CDR3 reads CASSSDRGEAFF. CDR3 DNA: TGTGCCAGCAGTTCGGACAGAGGTGAAGCTTTCTTT.

V and J are TRBV5-1 and TRBJ2-2, with D maybe TRBD2 (6 bases). Trimming stripped 4 bases from V and 3 bases from J, with 16 bases between. The germline V gene has CDR1 SGHRS and CDR2 YFSETQ. CDR3 length: 16 amino acids. CDR3 in DNA: TGCGCCAGCAGCCCCCGGAGGCCGGGAGACACCGGGGAGCTGTTTTTT. It is translated as CASSPRRPGDTGELFF.

The rearrangement joins TRBV29-1 to TRBJ1-5; maybe TRBD1 (5 bases). The germline V gene has CDR1 SQVTM and CDR2 ANQGSEA. Trimming took 7 bases from V and 5 from J, leaving 18 bases between them. CDR3 length: 14 amino acids. CDR3 bases: TGCAGCGCGGGGGTGGTAGGGGCGGATCAGCCCCAGCATTTT. It encodes CSAGVVGADQPQHF.